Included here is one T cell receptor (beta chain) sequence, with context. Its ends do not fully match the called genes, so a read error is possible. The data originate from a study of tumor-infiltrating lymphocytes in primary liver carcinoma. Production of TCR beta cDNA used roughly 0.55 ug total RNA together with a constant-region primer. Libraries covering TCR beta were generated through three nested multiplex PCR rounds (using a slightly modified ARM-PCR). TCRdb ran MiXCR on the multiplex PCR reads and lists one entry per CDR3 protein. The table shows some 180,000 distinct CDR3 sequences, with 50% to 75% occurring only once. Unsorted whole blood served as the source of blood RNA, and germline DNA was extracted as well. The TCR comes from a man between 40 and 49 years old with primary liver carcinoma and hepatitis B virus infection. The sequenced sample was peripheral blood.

The CDR3 spells CASSLERETGQESQYF. The CDR3, as DNA: TGTGCCAGCAGCTTAGAAAGGGAGACAGGCCAAGAGAGCCAGTACTTC. V gene TRBV11-3 combines with J gene TRBJ2-5; possible D gene TRBD1, 6 bases. There are 16 residues in the CDR3. Germline V gene lookup returns CDR1 SGHNT and CDR2 YENEEA.